A selection of T cell receptor beta chains follows, all from one sample in a study of cytomegalovirus exposure and HLA in healthy donors. Here immunoSEQ multiplex PCR was the method, and the copy in TCRdb shows in-frame clones only, minus some. The sample has 110,000 to 150,000 clones, and its top ten clones hold more than 0.8%. Material: PBMCs. Receptor source: a male donor in good health and CMV-seronegative. CDR3s include the opening cysteine and the closing phenylalanine or tryptophan. The order of the fields is D gene, V gene, J gene, CDR3 protein, CDR3 DNA. The D gene is left open where the match is weak.

d_call: TRBD1
v_call: TRBV19
j_call: TRBJ1-5
cdr3_aa: CASSTPLTGRQPQHF
cdr3_nt: TGTGCCAGTAGTACACCTTTGACAGGGCGTCAGCCCCAGCATTTT

d_call: NA
v_call: TRBV9
j_call: TRBJ1-4
cdr3_aa: CASSAGTNNEKLFF
cdr3_nt: TGTGCCAGCAGCGCCGGTACGAATAATGAAAAACTGTTTTTT

d_call: NA
v_call: TRBV18
j_call: TRBJ2-7
cdr3_aa: CASSPPGRTYEQYF
cdr3_nt: TGTGCCAGCTCACCCCCGGGGAGAACCTACGAGCAGTACTTC

d_call: NA
v_call: TRBV28
j_call: TRBJ2-7
cdr3_aa: CASRAQAIYEQYF
cdr3_nt: TGTGCCAGCAGAGCCCAAGCCATCTACGAGCAGTACTTC

d_call: TRBD1
v_call: TRBV29-1
j_call: TRBJ2-7
cdr3_aa: CSVQRDRGYEQYF
cdr3_nt: TGCAGCGTTCAACGGGACAGGGGGTACGAGCAGTACTTC

d_call: NA
v_call: TRBV6-6
j_call: TRBJ1-1
cdr3_aa: CANSIRVGTEAFF
cdr3_nt: TGTGCCAATTCGATCAGGGTGGGCACTGAAGCTTTCTTT

d_call: NA
v_call: TRBV18
j_call: TRBJ2-3
cdr3_aa: CASSPLDSFGDTQYF
cdr3_nt: TGTGCCAGCTCACCACTGGACTCCTTCGGGGATACGCAGTATTTT

d_call: TRBD2
v_call: TRBV19
j_call: TRBJ2-1
cdr3_aa: CASSTGTSGGEQFF
cdr3_nt: TGTGCCAGTAGTACCGGGACTAGCGGGGGTGAGCAGTTCTTC

d_call: NA
v_call: TRBV6-5
j_call: TRBJ1-2
cdr3_aa: CASSYSQSRGYTF
cdr3_nt: TGTGCCAGCAGTTACTCTCAGTCAAGAGGCTACACCTTC

d_call: TRBD1
v_call: TRBV4-3
j_call: TRBJ1-1
cdr3_aa: CASSQAQGVNTEAFF
cdr3_nt: TGCGCCAGCAGCCAAGCCCAGGGGGTGAACACTGAAGCTTTCTTT

d_call: NA
v_call: TRBV7-3
j_call: TRBJ1-2
cdr3_aa: CASSTNQPGSGYTF
cdr3_nt: TGTGCCAGCAGCACAAATCAGCCAGGGTCTGGCTACACCTTC

d_call: NA
v_call: TRBV5-6
j_call: TRBJ2-7
cdr3_aa: CASSSSYEQYF
cdr3_nt: TGTGCCAGCAGCTCTAGCTACGAGCAGTACTTC

d_call: NA
v_call: TRBV19
j_call: TRBJ1-6
cdr3_aa: CASSIASSYNSPLHF
cdr3_nt: TGTGCCAGTAGTATCGCGAGCTCCTATAATTCACCCCTCCACTTT

d_call: TRBD2
v_call: TRBV4-1
j_call: TRBJ2-5
cdr3_aa: CASSLGLAGGSQETQYF
cdr3_nt: TGCGCCAGCAGCCTCGGACTAGCGGGGGGGTCCCAAGAGACCCAGTACTTC

d_call: NA
v_call: TRBV6-1
j_call: TRBJ1-1
cdr3_aa: CASSEARVGNTEAFF
cdr3_nt: TGTGCCAGCAGTGAAGCGCGGGTGGGGAACACTGAAGCTTTCTTT

d_call: TRBD2
v_call: TRBV9
j_call: TRBJ2-1
cdr3_aa: CASSAGLAKDNEQFF
cdr3_nt: TGTGCCAGCAGCGCTGGACTAGCGAAAGACAATGAGCAGTTCTTC

d_call: NA
v_call: TRBV7-9
j_call: TRBJ1-4
cdr3_aa: CASSLAGKGNEKLFF
cdr3_nt: TGTGCCAGCAGCTTAGCGGGAAAGGGGAATGAAAAACTGTTTTTT

d_call: NA
v_call: TRBV30
j_call: TRBJ1-1
cdr3_aa: CAWSRGMNTEAFF
cdr3_nt: TGTGCCTGGAGTCGGGGAATGAACACTGAAGCTTTCTTT

d_call: TRBD1
v_call: TRBV11-2
j_call: TRBJ1-3
cdr3_aa: CASSQIGQGARGNTIYF
cdr3_nt: TGTGCCAGCAGCCAAATTGGACAGGGGGCGCGGGGAAACACCATATATTTT

d_call: TRBD1
v_call: TRBV5-1
j_call: TRBJ2-2
cdr3_aa: CASSSGTATGELFF
cdr3_nt: TGCGCCAGCAGCTCCGGGACAGCCACCGGGGAGCTGTTTTTT

d_call: TRBD2
v_call: TRBV15
j_call: TRBJ2-1
cdr3_aa: CATSRLAGGGDEQFF
cdr3_nt: TGTGCCACCAGCAGGCTAGCGGGGGGAGGGGATGAGCAGTTCTTC

d_call: TRBD1
v_call: TRBV5-6
j_call: TRBJ1-3
cdr3_aa: CATQGAGNTIYF
cdr3_nt: TGTGCGACCCAGGGGGCTGGAAACACCATATATTTT

d_call: NA
v_call: TRBV4-3
j_call: TRBJ1-2
cdr3_aa: CASSQDIVRDYGYTF
cdr3_nt: TGCGCCAGCAGCCAAGATATAGTCCGGGACTATGGCTACACCTTC

d_call: TRBD1
v_call: TRBV5-6
j_call: TRBJ1-2
cdr3_aa: CASSLDGTGVSPYGYTF
cdr3_nt: TGTGCCAGCAGCTTGGACGGGACAGGGGTGTCCCCCTATGGCTACACCTTC

d_call: NA
v_call: TRBV5-6
j_call: TRBJ1-2
cdr3_aa: CASSFRVRDNRFGYTF
cdr3_nt: TGTGCCAGCAGCTTTAGAGTACGCGATAACCGTTTTGGCTACACCTTC

d_call: TRBD2
v_call: TRBV5-1
j_call: TRBJ2-4
cdr3_aa: CASSSSTLAGVGNIQYF
cdr3_nt: TGCGCCAGCAGCTCGTCTACACTAGCGGGAGTTGGAAACATTCAGTACTTC

d_call: NA
v_call: TRBV7-9
j_call: TRBJ2-7
cdr3_aa: CASSFALNSYEQYF
cdr3_nt: TGTGCCAGCAGCTTTGCACTGAACTCCTACGAGCAGTACTTC

d_call: NA
v_call: TRBV5-6
j_call: TRBJ1-4
cdr3_aa: CASSRWRPNEKLFF
cdr3_nt: TGTGCCAGCAGCCGGTGGCGGCCTAATGAAAAACTGTTTTTT